These 27 T cell receptor beta chains came from one sample sequenced in a study of T cell repertoires in cytomegalovirus infection. Via MiXCR, TCRdb re-called the reads, giving one row per CDR3 protein. Here the sample spans 550,000 to 850,000 distinct CDR3 sequences, around a third being singletons. Their antigens are not known. Sequencing was performed on cultured PBMCs, taken from culture after CMV antigen stimulation. The receptors originated from a human donor in good health (CMV status not recorded). Some clones in this sample may be carry-over from other donors' samples.

There are a few counts of this clonotype. V gene TRBV6-1 combines with J gene TRBJ2-3; perhaps TRBD2 as D (5 bases). In germline, CDR1 is MNHNS, CDR2 SASEGT. V gave up 8 bases and J gave up 3 bases, with 12 bases separating them. This CDR3 has 13 residues. The CDR3 region has the DNA TGTGCCAGCGCTGTCGGGGTGACAGATACGCAGTATTTT. Translated, it gives CASAVGVTDTQYF.

As concerns this clonotype: One end of the junction does not line up with germline, which may come from a read error. The chain joins TRBV7-2 to TRBJ2-1, with 8 bases matching TRBD1. Germline-derived CDR1 and CDR2 are SGHTA and FQGNSA. CDR3 length: 18 amino acids. In nucleotides, the CDR3 is TGTGCCAGCAGCCCGTGGACAGGGAACTTTTTCTCCGACAATGAGCAGTTCTTC. It specifies CASSPWTGNFFSDNEQFF.

In this sample, this clonotype turned up many times. The chain combines TRBV7-6 with TRBJ1-3; no firm D call. The germline V gene has CDR1 SGHVS and CDR2 FNYEAQ. Trimming pared 1 base from V and 2 bases from J, leaving 12 bases between. CDR3 length: 16 amino acids. The CDR3: CASSLEARTAGNTIYF. CDR3 bases: TGTGCCAGCAGCTTAGAAGCCCGAACGGCTGGAAACACCATATATTTT.

This clonotype was picked up a small number of times. V usage is TRBV10-3 and J usage is TRBJ1-5, with D tentatively TRBD1 (6 bases). The V gene lost 7 bases and the J gene lost 8 bases, with 15 bases spanning the gap. Germline V CDR1 and CDR2: ENHRY, SYGVKD. CDR3 length: 13 residues. In nucleotides, the CDR3 is TGTGCCATCACCCGGGACATCTCCGAGCCCCAGCATTTT. Translation: CAITRDISEPQHF.

This clonotype was counted between two and nine times. The chain has TRBV19 and TRBJ2-1; 8 bases align to TRBD2. Germline CDR1 LNHDA, CDR2 SQIVND (reference sequence). This CDR3 region has 15 residues. The V gene end was trimmed by 4 bases and the J gene end by 8 bases; junction bases not matched to a gene: 10. CDR3 amino acids: CASSTSPGLADEQFF. CDR3 DNA: TGTGCCAGTAGTACAAGCCCCGGACTAGCAGATGAGCAGTTCTTC.

The V gene is TRBV7-6, the J gene TRBJ2-7; TRBD2 agrees at 9 bases. J was trimmed by 5 bases and V by 5 bases; bases with no gene match: 22. The CDR3 spans 19 residues. Germline V lookup: CDR1 SGHVS, CDR2 FNYEAQ. This CDR3 is CASSVLHGGRALGIHEQYF. The CDR3 bases are TGTGCCAGCAGCGTCTTACATGGCGGGAGGGCCTTAGGGATCCACGAGCAGTACTTC.

This clonotype was counted a few times. V is TRBV25-1 and J is TRBJ1-1, with D unclear. Per germline, CDR1 MGHDK and CDR2 SYGVNS. V lost 6 bases and J lost 6, with 11 bases in between. The CDR3 length is 12 residues. The CDR3 protein is CASSERRSEAFF. The CDR3 coding sequence is TGTGCCAGCAGCGAACGGCGGTCTGAAGCTTTCTTT.

This clonotype was seen only once. A read error may explain this, as a much larger clone is one base away. The chain recombines TRBV7-2 with TRBJ2-7; 7 bases are a match to TRBD1. Trimming took 6 bases from V and 5 from J; bases not matched to a gene: 13. The germline V gene encodes CDR1 SGHTA and CDR2 FQGNSA. This CDR3 is 15 amino acids long. As DNA, the CDR3 is TGTGCCAGCAGTCCTGGGGTGGGACAGTACGACGAGCAGTACTTC. It translates to CASSPGVGQYDEQYF.

This chain joins TRBV3-1 and TRBJ1-2; a possible D gene is TRBD1 (6 bases). V was pared by 4 bases and J by 0 bases, with 12 bases between. Looked up from germline, CDR1 is LGHDT and CDR2 is YNNKEL (reference sequence). The CDR3 is 15 residues long. The CDR3 bases are TGTGCCAGCAGCCTCCGGGACAACGCTAACTATGGCTACACCTTC. Residues: CASSLRDNANYGYTF.

This clonotype turned up a few times. The chain links TRBV5-1 to TRBJ2-2; 10 positions match TRBD2. V trimming: 5 bases; J trimming: 2 bases; junction bases outside the gene matches: 6. The CDR3 is made up of 16 amino acids. In germline, CDR1 is SGHRS, CDR2 YFSETQ. The CDR3 sequence is CASRTSGFINTGELFF. The CDR3 DNA reads as TGCGCCAGCAGGACTAGCGGGTTCATAAACACCGGGGAGCTGTTTTTT.

The V gene is TRBV2, the J gene TRBJ2-3, with a tentative D call TRBD2 (5 bases). Trimming left V 5 bases short and J 3 bases short, with 15 bases between. The CDR3 consists of 15 residues. The germline V gene has CDR1 SNHLY and CDR2 FYNNEI. The chain's CDR3 is CASSTRTRRTDTQYF. DNA for the CDR3: TGTGCCAGCAGTACACGGACCCGGAGGACAGATACGCAGTATTTT.

Note on this clonotype: A much more abundant neighbour one base away suggests this may be a read error. The genes are TRBV7-6 and TRBJ1-1; maybe TRBD1 (5 bases). The V gene's germline CDR1 is SGHVS and CDR2 FNYEAQ. CDR3 length: 13 amino acids. Trimming removed 10 bases at V and 1 base at J, with 13 bases between. The CDR3, as DNA: TGTGCCAACAGTACGACAGAGAACACTGAAGCTTTCTTT. Translated: CANSTTENTEAFF.

In this sample, this clonotype turned up a few times. The chain combines TRBV15 with TRBJ2-3; D gene uncertain. Germline-derived CDR1 and CDR2 are LNHNV and YYDKDF (reference sequence). This CDR3 contains 15 residues. The V end lost 1 base, the J end lost 3 bases, and 11 bases lay between the germline ends. The CDR3 nucleotides are TGTGCCACCAGCAGAGCTTCCCCGAAGACAGATACGCAGTATTTT. Residues: CATSRASPKTDTQYF.

This clonotype was seen only a few times. The chain combines TRBV4-3 with TRBJ1-1; D remains ambiguous. The CDR3 consists of 16 residues. Trimming left V 0 bases short and J 8 bases short, with 19 bases between. Germline CDR1 reads LGHNA; CDR2 reads YSLEER. For the CDR3, the DNA is TGCGCCAGCAGCCAAGATACTGCCGGGCTTGGGAAAGAAGCTTTCTTT. Protein sequence: CASSQDTAGLGKEAFF.

This clonotype was recorded a few times. CDR3 amino acids: CASSQDGRNQPQHF. The CDR3 nucleotides read TGCGCCAGCAGCCAAGATGGGCGCAATCAGCCCCAGCATTTT. This chain links TRBV4-3 with TRBJ1-5; no definite D call. Germline V gene lookup returns CDR1 LGHNA and CDR2 YSLEER. Trimming removed 0 bases from V and 2 bases from J, with 5 bases in between. The CDR3 has 14 amino acids.

The CDR3 DNA reads as TGCGCCAGCAGCCTTCCCGCAGGGGTAGCTAATGAAAAACTGTTTTTT. Protein: CASSLPAGVANEKLFF. This chain links TRBV5-1 with TRBJ1-4, with D possibly matching TRBD1 (6 bases). Trimming removed 4 bases at V and 3 bases at J, with 16 bases between. Per germline, CDR1 SGHRS and CDR2 YFSETQ. The CDR3 extends over 16 amino acids.

This chain's CDR3 is CSATPYPQARGYTF. The CDR3 DNA reads as TGCAGTGCCACGCCTTACCCCCAAGCTAGGGGCTACACCTTC. The chain couples TRBV20-1 to TRBJ1-2, with no clear D. V was pared by 6 bases and J by 8 bases, with 22 bases between. Germline CDR1 DFQATT, CDR2 SNEGSKA (reference sequence). The CDR3 has 14 residues.

In this sample, this clonotype is medium-sized. The gene calls are TRBV7-2 and TRBJ2-7; 7 bases are a match to TRBD2. V shed 1 base, J shed 0 bases, and the junction held 3 bases outside the gene matches. This CDR3 has 15 residues. The V gene's germline CDR1 is SGHTA and CDR2 FQGNSA. CDR3: CASSLGAGVSYEQYF. CDR3 coding DNA: TGTGCCAGCAGCTTAGGTGCGGGAGTCTCCTACGAGCAGTACTTC.

This clonotype was picked up many times. The chain combines TRBV12-5 with TRBJ2-3, with TRBD2 identical over 11 bases. The CDR3 covers 21 residues. CDR1 is LGHNT and CDR2 is FRNRAP in the germline V gene. The trim removed 5 bases at V and 4 bases at J, leaving 23 bases unmatched. The CDR3 here is CASGPTNKTGLLAGGADTQYF. The CDR3 bases are TGTGCTAGTGGTCCGACCAATAAGACAGGGCTGCTAGCGGGAGGAGCAGATACGCAGTATTTT.

The table lists this clonotype with a few counts. The chain couples TRBV7-9 to TRBJ2-4; unclear D gene. Trimming pared 3 bases from V and 5 bases from J, leaving 5 bases between. The CDR3 is 12 residues long. CDR1 and CDR2 (germline): SEHNR, FQNEAQ (reference sequence). As DNA, the CDR3 is TGTGCCAGCAGCTTCCGGGAAAACATTCAGTACTTC. Protein: CASSFRENIQYF.

The V call is TRBV6-2 or TRBV6-3, the J call TRBJ1-1; no reliable D call. CDR1 and CDR2 from the germline V gene are MNHEY and SVGEGT. CDR3 length: 14 amino acids. Trimming removed 1 base at V and 2 bases at J, with 8 bases between. CDR3: CASSYYVINTEAFF. The DNA of the CDR3 is TGTGCCAGCAGTTACTATGTGATCAACACTGAAGCTTTCTTT.

In its sample, this clonotype was seen a few times. V and J are TRBV4-1 and TRBJ1-5; D gene ambiguous. Germline CDR1 reads MGHRA; CDR2 reads YSYEKL. V was trimmed by 1 base and J by 0 bases, leaving 4 bases between them. The CDR3 sequence is 14 residues long. CDR3 coding DNA: TGCGCCAGCAGCCAAGTTGCTAGCAATCAGCCCCAGCATTTT. Protein sequence: CASSQVASNQPQHF.

The chain is built from TRBV7-9 and TRBJ2-7, with D maybe TRBD2 (6 bases). The germline V gene has CDR1 SEHNR and CDR2 FQNEAQ (reference sequence). Trimming shortened V by 5 bases and J by 4 bases, and 21 bases separated the two germline ends. This CDR3 has 16 residues. In DNA form, the CDR3 reads TGTGCCAGCAGCCCTATTCTCCGGGGAGGAGGGTACGAGCAGTACTTC. Protein product: CASSPILRGGGYEQYF.

The CDR3 region has the DNA TGTGCCAGCAGTTACGAGGGGGGAGCTTTCTTT. Amino acid sequence: CASSYEGGAFF. This chain joins TRBV6-6 and TRBJ1-1, with TRBD1 as a possible D gene (6 bases). This CDR3 contains 11 residues. From germline, CDR1 is MNHNY and CDR2 SVGAGI (reference sequence). V gave up 2 bases and J gave up 10 bases, with 8 bases separating them.

This chain uses TRBV12-3 or TRBV12-4 with TRBJ1-5, with 8 positions matching TRBD1. The V gene end was trimmed by 6 bases and the J gene end by 3 bases; junction bases not matched to a gene: 7. CDR3 length equals 15 residues. The CDR3, as DNA: TGTGCCAGCAGACGGACAGGGATTGACAATCAGCCCCAGCATTTT. It codes for CASRRTGIDNQPQHF.

This chain links TRBV6-6 with TRBJ2-7; 11 nucleotides align to TRBD2. V lost 5 bases and J lost 0; bases outside the gene matches: 3. CDR1 is MNHNY, CDR2 SVGAGI, per germline (reference sequence). This CDR3 has 15 amino acids. The CDR3 coding sequence is TGTGCCAGCAGTGGGACTAGCGGATACTCCTACGAGCAGTACTTC. Protein sequence: CASSGTSGYSYEQYF.

This clonotype came up a few times. The CDR3 region has the DNA TGTGCCAGCTCACCGAGCTCTGGAAACACCATATATTTT. Protein sequence: CASSPSSGNTIYF. The gene calls are TRBV18 and TRBJ1-3; D gene uncertain. Trimming removed 3 bases from V and 0 bases from J, with 3 bases in between. The CDR3 is 13 residues long. Germline loops: CDR1 KGHSH, CDR2 LQKENI. Drawing the rest from reference TRBV18 and TRBJ1-3, the complete variable domain is NAGVMQNPRHLVRRRGQEARLRCSPMKGHSHVYWYRQLPEEGLKFMVYLQKENIIDESGMPKERFSAEFPKEGPSILRIQQVVRGDSAAYFCASSPSSGNTIYFGEGSWLTVV.